These T cell receptor beta chains were read from a single sample in a study of OX40 agonist ivuxolimab in advanced cancers. Repertoires were generated with immunoSEQ multiplex PCR, while TCRdb's copy carries only in-frame clones and drops some. The sample carries 55,000 to 80,000 clones, about 81% recorded once. Material: CD4+ or CD8+ T cells sorted from blood, obtained in a trial of the OX40 agonist ivuxolimab. All receptors derive from an adult with an advanced solid tumor such as melanoma, head and neck, liver or kidney cancer. The CDR3 runs from the conserved cysteine through the conserved F or W.

cdr3_length v_call cdr3_aa
16 TRBV21-1 CASSKDGGSGANVLTF
15 TRBV7-2 CASSPPGPAGNTIYF
14 TRBV2 CASSNGQGNQPQHF
17 TRBV11-3 CASSLDGLGQGSETQYF
15 TRBV30 CAWRREGQGFSKLFF
16 TRBV5-4 CASSWTGGGWTNEQFF
10 TRBV30 CAWNGNTIYF
16 TRBV6-6 CASSYNEGLGNQPQHF
16 TRBV5-1 CASRPVGNSSYNEQFF
13 TRBV9 CASSVDGGDTIYF
12 TRBV7-9 CASSFDNQPQHF
15 TRBV6-5 CASSYSRVMNTEAFF
16 TRBV7-8 CASSLAAGGRAGELFF
11 TRBV30 CAWSAPSKATF
13 TRBV6-4 CASSGGWADEQFF
17 TRBV11-3 CASSLARLAGRQGELFF
16 TRBV6-1 CASSDGGLMANTEAFF
10 TRBV20-1 CSANTDTQYF
15 TRBV5-1 CASSLERGAGNTIYF
15 TRBV19 CASSINRGSKNIQYF
15 TRBV6-5 CASSLKPGQAYEQYF
17 TRBV11-2 CASSLVGGNSPYNEQFF
15 TRBV5-8 CASSLEGQGTTTQYF
12 TRBV7-8 CATSGRGGEAFF
13 TRBV14 CASSQGRSHGYTF
13 TRBV29-1 CSGDLQGQATQYF
13 TRBV6-6 CASRLTGLTEAFF
11 TRBV20-1 CSAVSNTEAFF
17 TRBV9 CASSPHPQDRRNYGYTF
16 TRBV19 CASSLTPGQGNYGYTF
13 TRBV6-5 CASGSGHRNEQFF
14 TRBV13 CASSLMTGNTEAFF
11 TRBV30 CAWSPGVGYTF
14 TRBV7-3 CASSRGGGAGEQYF
18 TRBV5-1 CASSSSRDRATMNTEAFF
13 TRBV11-2 CASSLRTHTEAFF
14 TRBV7-9 CASSYLDGNYGYTF
14 TRBV12-5 CASGSGTGAGGYTF
15 TRBV15 CATSRRQGSTDTQYF
17 TRBV15 CATSRLGPVATNEKLFF
12 TRBV5-6 CASSFDYNEQFF
18 TRBV18 CASSRPMGLAGATDTQYF